This T cell receptor beta chain was documented in a study of blood T cell repertoires in COVID-19. Study-wide background: There were acute and convalescent COVID-19 samples, and they came from the United States, Italy and Spain.

Germline loops: CDR1 MNHNS, CDR2 SASEGT. V shed 2 bases and J shed 0 bases, with 10 bases lying between them. The CDR3 totals 16 residues. The method was immunoSEQ multiplex PCR; TCRdb's version includes in-frame clones alone and lacks a portion of them. This sample carries 150,000 or so clones, more than 90% of them seen once, and the ten largest clones take over 15%. V and J are TRBV6-1 and TRBJ2-2; D remains unclear. The sample consisted of peripheral blood. This TCR came from a man aged 60 to 69 with active or convalescent COVID-19. The CDR3 reads CASSEHLGTNTGELFF. CDR3 in DNA: TGTGCCAGCAGTGAACATCTGGGCACGAACACCGGGGAGCTGTTTTTT.